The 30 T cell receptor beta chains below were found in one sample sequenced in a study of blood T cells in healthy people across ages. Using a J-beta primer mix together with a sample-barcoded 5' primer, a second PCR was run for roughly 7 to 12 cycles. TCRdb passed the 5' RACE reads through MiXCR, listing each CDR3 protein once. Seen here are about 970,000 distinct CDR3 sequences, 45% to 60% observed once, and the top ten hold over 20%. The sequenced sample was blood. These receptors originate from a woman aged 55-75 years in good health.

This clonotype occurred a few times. The CDR3 is CASSYLAELGADTQYF. In nucleotides, the CDR3 is TGTGCCAGCAGTTACCTAGCGGAGCTAGGGGCAGATACGCAGTATTTT. The V gene is TRBV6-5, the J gene TRBJ2-3, with 7 bases identical to TRBD2. Germline values: CDR1 MNHEY, CDR2 SVGAGI. The CDR3 has 16 residues. V trimming: 2 bases; J trimming: 4 bases; junction bases outside the gene matches: 9.

The CDR3 reads CASSLDRGYVEQYF. The CDR3 region has the DNA TGCGCCAGCAGCCTGGACAGGGGGTACGTCGAGCAGTACTTC. This chain connects TRBV5-1 to TRBJ2-7; 10 positions match TRBD1. In germline, CDR1 is SGHRS, CDR2 YFSETQ. The CDR3 covers 14 residues. J was trimmed by 6 bases and V by 4 bases; bases with no gene match: 7. Full variable domain (rest looked up from reference TRBV5-1 and TRBJ2-7): KAGVTQTPRYLIKTRGQQVTLSCSPISGHRSVSWYQQTPGQGLQFLFEYFSETQRNKGNFPGRFSGRQFSNSRSEMNVSTLELGDSALYLCASSLDRGYVEQYFGPGTRLTVT.

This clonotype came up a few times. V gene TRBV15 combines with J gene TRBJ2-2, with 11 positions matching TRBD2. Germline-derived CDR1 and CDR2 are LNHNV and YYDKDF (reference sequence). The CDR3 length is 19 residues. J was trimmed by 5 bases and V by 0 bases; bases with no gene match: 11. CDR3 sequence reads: CATSRDIFGTSGGTGELFF. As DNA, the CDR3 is TGTGCCACCAGCAGAGACATCTTCGGGACTAGCGGAGGAACCGGGGAGCTGTTTTTT. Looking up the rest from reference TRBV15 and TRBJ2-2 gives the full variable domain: DAMVIQNPRYQVTQFGKPVTLSCSQTLNHNVMYWYQQKSSQAPKLLFHYYDKDFNNEADTPDNFQSRRPNTSFCFLDIRSPGLGDTAMYLCATSRDIFGTSGGTGELFFGEGSRLTVL.

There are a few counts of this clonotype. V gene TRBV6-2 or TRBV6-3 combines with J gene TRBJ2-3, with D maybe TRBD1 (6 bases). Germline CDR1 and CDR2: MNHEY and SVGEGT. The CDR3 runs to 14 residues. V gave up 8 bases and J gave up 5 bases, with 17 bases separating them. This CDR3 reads CASLPGEWGDTQYF. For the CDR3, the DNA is TGTGCCAGCCTTCCAGGGGAGTGGGGAGATACGCAGTATTTT.

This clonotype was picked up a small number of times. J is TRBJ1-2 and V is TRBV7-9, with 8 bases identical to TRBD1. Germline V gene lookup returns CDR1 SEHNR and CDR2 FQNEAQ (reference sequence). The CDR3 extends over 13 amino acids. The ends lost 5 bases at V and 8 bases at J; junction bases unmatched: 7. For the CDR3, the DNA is TGTGCCAGCAGCCCGCAGGGGGCGGGAGGCTACACCTTC. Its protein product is CASSPQGAGGYTF. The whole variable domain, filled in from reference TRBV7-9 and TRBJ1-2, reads DTGVSQNPRHKITKRGQNVTFRCDPISEHNRLYWYRQTLGQGPEFLTYFQNEAQLEKSRLLSDRFSAERPKGSFSTLEIQRTEQGDSAMYLCASSPQGAGGYTFGSGTRLTVV.

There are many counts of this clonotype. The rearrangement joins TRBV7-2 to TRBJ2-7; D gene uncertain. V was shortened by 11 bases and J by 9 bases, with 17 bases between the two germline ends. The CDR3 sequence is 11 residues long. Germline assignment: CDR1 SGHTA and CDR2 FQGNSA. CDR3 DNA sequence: TGTGCCTCCGCGCTCAGCAGATCGCAGTACTTC. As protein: CASALSRSQYF.

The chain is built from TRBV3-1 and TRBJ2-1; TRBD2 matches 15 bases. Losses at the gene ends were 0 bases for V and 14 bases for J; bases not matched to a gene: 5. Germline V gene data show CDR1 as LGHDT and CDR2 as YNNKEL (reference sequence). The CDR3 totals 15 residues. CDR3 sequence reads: CASSQDLGTSGRKFF. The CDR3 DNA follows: TGTGCCAGCAGCCAAGATCTCGGGACTAGCGGGAGGAAGTTCTTC.

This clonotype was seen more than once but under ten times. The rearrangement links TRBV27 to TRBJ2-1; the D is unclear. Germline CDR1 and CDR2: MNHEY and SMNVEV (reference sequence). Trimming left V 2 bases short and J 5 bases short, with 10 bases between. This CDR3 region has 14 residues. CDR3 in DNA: TGTGCCAGCAGTTTAGAATTGTTGAACAATGAGCAGTTCTTC. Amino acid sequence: CASSLELLNNEQFF.

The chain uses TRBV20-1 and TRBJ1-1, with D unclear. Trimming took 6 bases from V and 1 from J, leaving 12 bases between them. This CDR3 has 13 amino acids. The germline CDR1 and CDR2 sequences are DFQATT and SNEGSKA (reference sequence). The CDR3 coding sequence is TGCAGTGCCAACAACGACAAGAACACTGAAGCTTTCTTT. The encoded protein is CSANNDKNTEAFF.

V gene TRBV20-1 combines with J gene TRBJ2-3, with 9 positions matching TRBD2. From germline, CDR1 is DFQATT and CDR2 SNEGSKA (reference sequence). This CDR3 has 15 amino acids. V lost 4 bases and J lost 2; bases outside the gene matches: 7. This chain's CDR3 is CSATPSGRNTDTQYF. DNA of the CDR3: TGCAGTGCTACTCCAAGCGGGAGGAACACAGATACGCAGTATTTT.

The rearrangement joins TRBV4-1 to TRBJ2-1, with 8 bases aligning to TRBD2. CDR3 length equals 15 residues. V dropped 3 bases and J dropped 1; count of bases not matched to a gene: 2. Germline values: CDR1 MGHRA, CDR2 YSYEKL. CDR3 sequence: CASSQGTSSYNEQFF. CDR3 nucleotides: TGCGCCAGCAGCCAGGGGACTAGTTCCTACAATGAGCAGTTCTTC.

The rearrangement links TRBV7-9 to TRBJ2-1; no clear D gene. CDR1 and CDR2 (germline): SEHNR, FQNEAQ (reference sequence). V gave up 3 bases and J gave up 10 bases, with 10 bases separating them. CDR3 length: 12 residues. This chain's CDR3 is CASSFNLLEQFF. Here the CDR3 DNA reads TGTGCCAGCAGCTTTAATCTTTTGGAGCAGTTCTTC.

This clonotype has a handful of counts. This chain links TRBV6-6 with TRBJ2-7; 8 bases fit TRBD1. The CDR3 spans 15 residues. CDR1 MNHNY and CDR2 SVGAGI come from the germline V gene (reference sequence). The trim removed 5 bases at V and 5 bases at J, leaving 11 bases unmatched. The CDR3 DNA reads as TGTGCCAGCAGTACCCCCGAGGACAGGGCCCACGAGCAGTACTTC. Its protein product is CASSTPEDRAHEQYF.

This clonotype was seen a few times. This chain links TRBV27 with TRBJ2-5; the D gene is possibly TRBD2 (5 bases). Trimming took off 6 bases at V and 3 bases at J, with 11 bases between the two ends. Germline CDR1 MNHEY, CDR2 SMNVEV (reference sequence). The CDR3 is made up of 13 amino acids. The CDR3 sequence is CASRRSGEETQYF. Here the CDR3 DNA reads TGTGCCAGCAGAAGAAGCGGAGAAGAGACCCAGTACTTC.

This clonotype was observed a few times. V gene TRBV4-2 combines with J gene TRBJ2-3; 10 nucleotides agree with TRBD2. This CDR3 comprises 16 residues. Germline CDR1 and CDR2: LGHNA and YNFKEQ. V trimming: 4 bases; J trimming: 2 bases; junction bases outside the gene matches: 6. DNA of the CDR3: TGTGCCAGCAGCCCCGCTAGCGGGGGAAACACAGATACGCAGTATTTT. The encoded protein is CASSPASGGNTDTQYF.

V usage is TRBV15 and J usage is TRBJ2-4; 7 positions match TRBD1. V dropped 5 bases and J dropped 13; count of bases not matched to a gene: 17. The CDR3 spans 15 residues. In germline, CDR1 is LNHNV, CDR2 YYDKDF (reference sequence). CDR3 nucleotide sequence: TGTGCCACCAGCCCTCGGAACAGGGGCCGGAGTGAGCAGTACTTC. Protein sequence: CATSPRNRGRSEQYF. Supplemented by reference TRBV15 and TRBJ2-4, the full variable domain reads DAMVIQNPRYQVTQFGKPVTLSCSQTLNHNVMYWYQQKSSQAPKLLFHYYDKDFNNEADTPDNFQSRRPNTSFCFLDIRSPGLGDTAMYLCATSPRNRGRSEQYFGAGTRLSVL.

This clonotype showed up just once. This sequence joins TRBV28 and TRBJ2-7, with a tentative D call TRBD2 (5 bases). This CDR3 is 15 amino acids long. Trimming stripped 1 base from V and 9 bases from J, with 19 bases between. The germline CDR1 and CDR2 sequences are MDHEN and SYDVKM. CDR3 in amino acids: CASSLSDPSLDGQYF. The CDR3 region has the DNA TGTGCCAGCAGTTTATCTGATCCTAGCCTTGACGGGCAGTACTTC.

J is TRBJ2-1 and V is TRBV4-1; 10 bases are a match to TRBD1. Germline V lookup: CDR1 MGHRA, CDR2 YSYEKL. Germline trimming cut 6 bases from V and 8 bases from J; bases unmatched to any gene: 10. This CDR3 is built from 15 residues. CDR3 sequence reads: CASRRGQGPLDEQFF. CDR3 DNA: TGCGCCAGCAGGCGGGGACAGGGGCCGCTCGATGAGCAGTTCTTC.

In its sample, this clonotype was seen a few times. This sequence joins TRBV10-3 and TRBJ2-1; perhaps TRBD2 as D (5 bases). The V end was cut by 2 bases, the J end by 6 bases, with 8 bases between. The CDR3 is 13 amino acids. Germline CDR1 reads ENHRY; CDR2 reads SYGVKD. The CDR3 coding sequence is TGTGCCATCAGTGAGGAGGGCTTCAATGAGCAGTTCTTC. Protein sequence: CAISEEGFNEQFF.

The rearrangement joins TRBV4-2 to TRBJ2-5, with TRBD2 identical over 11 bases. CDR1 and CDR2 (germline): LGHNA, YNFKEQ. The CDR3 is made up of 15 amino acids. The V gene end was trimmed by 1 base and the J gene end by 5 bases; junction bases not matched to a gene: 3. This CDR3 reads CASSQVAGGRETQYF. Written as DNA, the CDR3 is TGTGCCAGCAGCCAAGTAGCGGGAGGGCGTGAGACCCAGTACTTC.

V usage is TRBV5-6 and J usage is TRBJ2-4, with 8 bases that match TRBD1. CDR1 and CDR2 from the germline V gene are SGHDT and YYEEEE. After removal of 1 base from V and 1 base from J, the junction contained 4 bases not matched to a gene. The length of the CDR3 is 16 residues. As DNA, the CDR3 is TGTGCCAGCAGCTTGCAGGGGGCGATGGCCAAAAACATTCAGTACTTC. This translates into CASSLQGAMAKNIQYF.

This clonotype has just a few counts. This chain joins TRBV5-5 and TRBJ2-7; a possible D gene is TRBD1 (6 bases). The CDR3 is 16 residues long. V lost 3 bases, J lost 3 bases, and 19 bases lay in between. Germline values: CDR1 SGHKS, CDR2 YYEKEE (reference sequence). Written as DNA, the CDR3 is TGTGCCAGCAGCTCAAGGGGGTCCGGGACCCTCTACGAGCAGTACTTC. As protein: CASSSRGSGTLYEQYF.

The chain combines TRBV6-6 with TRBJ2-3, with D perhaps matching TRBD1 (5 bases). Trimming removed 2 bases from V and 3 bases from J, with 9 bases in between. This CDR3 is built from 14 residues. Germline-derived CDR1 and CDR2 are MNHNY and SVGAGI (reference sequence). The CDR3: CASSYGRETDTQYF. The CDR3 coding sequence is TGTGCCAGCAGTTACGGCAGGGAAACAGATACGCAGTATTTT.

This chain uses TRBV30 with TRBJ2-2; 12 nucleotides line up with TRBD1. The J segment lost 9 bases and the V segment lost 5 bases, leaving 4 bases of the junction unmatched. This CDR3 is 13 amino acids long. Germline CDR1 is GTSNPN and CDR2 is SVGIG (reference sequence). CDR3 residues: CAWERDRGRELFF. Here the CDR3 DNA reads TGTGCCTGGGAAAGGGACAGGGGGCGGGAGCTGTTTTTT.

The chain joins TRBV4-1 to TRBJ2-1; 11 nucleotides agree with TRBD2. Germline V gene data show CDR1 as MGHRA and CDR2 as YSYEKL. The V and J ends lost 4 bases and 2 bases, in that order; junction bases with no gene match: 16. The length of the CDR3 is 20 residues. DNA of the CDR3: TGCGCCAGCAGCCTAACGAGACTAGCGGGAAGTAAATACGCCTACAATGAGCAGTTCTTC. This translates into CASSLTRLAGSKYAYNEQFF.

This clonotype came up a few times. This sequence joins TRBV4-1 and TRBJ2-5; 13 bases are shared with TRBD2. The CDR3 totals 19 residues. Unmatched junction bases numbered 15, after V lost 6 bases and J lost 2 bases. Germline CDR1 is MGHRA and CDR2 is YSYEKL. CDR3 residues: CASSSTGGLAGKEQETQYF. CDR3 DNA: TGCGCCAGCAGTTCAACAGGGGGACTAGCGGGAAAGGAGCAAGAGACCCAGTACTTC.

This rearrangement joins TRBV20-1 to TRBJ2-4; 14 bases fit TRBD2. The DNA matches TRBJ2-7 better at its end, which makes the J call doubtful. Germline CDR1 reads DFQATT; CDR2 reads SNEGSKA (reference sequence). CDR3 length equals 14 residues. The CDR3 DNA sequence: TGCAGTGCAACCCGGACTAGCGGGAGGTACGAGCAGTACTTC. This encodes CSATRTSGRYEQYF.

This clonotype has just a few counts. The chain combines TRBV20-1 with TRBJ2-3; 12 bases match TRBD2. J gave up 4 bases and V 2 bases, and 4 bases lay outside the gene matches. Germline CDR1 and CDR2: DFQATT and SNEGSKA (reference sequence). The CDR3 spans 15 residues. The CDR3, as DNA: TGCAGTGCTAGATCGACTAGCGGGAGCCCAGATACGCAGTATTTT. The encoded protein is CSARSTSGSPDTQYF.

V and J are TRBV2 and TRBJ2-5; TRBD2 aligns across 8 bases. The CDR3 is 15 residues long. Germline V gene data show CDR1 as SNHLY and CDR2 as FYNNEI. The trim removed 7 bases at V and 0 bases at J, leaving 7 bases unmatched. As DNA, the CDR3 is TGTGCCAGCAAGCGGGAGAGGACAAACCAAGAGACCCAGTACTTC. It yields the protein CASKRERTNQETQYF.

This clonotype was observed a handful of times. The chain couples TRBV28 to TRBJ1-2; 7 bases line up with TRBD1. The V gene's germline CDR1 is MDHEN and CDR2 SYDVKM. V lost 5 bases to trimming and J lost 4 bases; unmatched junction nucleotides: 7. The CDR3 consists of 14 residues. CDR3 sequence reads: CASSPPGQFYGYTF. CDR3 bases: TGTGCCAGCAGTCCTCCGGGACAGTTCTATGGCTACACCTTC.